Given below is one T cell receptor beta chain in context. The data belong to a study of T cell changes during pregnancy in multiple sclerosis. Germline loops: CDR1 MNHEY, CDR2 SMNVEV (reference sequence). This CDR3 has 14 residues. V was pared by 5 bases and J by 2 bases, with 4 bases of the junction left unmatched. Libraries were prepared by immunoSEQ multiplex PCR; TCRdb keeps only in-frame clonotypes and omits some of them. The data hold about 36,000 clones, with around 91% observed a single time. The sequencing used CD8+ T cells from peripheral blood mononuclear cells, collected in the third trimester of pregnancy. V gene TRBV27 combines with J gene TRBJ2-7; TRBD1 aligns across 9 bases. This clonotype originated in a female donor with multiple sclerosis, enrolled in a pregnancy study. DNA for the CDR3: TGTGCCAGCAGTACGGGACAGGGAGCCTACGAGCAGTACTTC. Translating gives CASSTGQGAYEQYF.